The next 26 T cell receptor beta chains were all read from a single sample in a study of breast tumors, draining lymph nodes, adjacent tissues. The lymph nodes were axillary draining lymph nodes from breast cancer patients. TCRdb fed the multiplex PCR reads into MiXCR, producing one record per CDR3 protein. The sample has 85,000 to 120,000 distinct CDR3 sequences, less than 40% seen once; the top ten hold around 5.9%. Sample: axillary lymph node tissue. These receptors were taken from a female donor with breast cancer. Some clones in this sample may be carry-over from other donors' samples.

This clonotype appeared many times. The V call is TRBV5-1, the J call TRBJ2-3; D tentatively reads TRBD1 or TRBD2 (7 bases each). V lost 1 base and J 4 bases, leaving 16 bases between the germline ends. Germline CDR1 SGHRS, CDR2 YFSETQ. The CDR3 loop spans 16 amino acids. In DNA, the CDR3 is TGCGCCAGCAGCTTGTTTACGGGAGGACAGGCAGATACGCAGTATTTT. Translation: CASSLFTGGQADTQYF.

As regards this clonotype: A much larger clone lies one base from this, so it may be a read error. The rearrangement links TRBV6-2 or TRBV6-3 to TRBJ2-5, with D perhaps TRBD1 or TRBD2 (5 bases each). Trimming removed 7 bases from V and 5 bases from J, with 14 bases in between. The CDR3 extends over 13 amino acids. CDR1 is MNHEY, CDR2 SVGEGT, per germline. The CDR3 DNA reads as TGTGCCAGCACAGATAGGGGACGGGAGACCCAGTACTTC. This gives the protein CASTDRGRETQYF.

About this clonotype itself: A much larger clone lies a single base off, so this may be a read error. Because it lacks the conserved phenylalanine or tryptophan at the end, this CDR3 is likely a read error. This chain connects TRBV10-3 to TRBJ2-1; 7 bases align to TRBD1. The germline V gene has CDR1 ENHRY and CDR2 SYGVKD. This CDR3 is built from 17 residues. V was clipped by 2 bases and J by 3 bases; unmatched bases: 10. The CDR3 spells CAISEKPQGGFYNEQFL. The CDR3 nucleotides read TGTGCCATCAGTGAGAAACCCCAAGGGGGCTTCTACAATGAGCAGTTCCTC.

This clonotype was seen only a few times. V usage is TRBV3-1 and J usage is TRBJ2-1; tentatively, D is TRBD2 (6 bases). The V gene lost 0 bases and the J gene lost 0 bases, with 21 bases spanning the gap. This CDR3 spans 20 amino acids. Looked up from germline, CDR1 is LGHDT and CDR2 is YNNKEL (reference sequence). The CDR3 DNA reads TGTGCCAGCAGCCAAGATCGGATGCCCGTTCTAGCGAGCTCCTACAATGAGCAGTTCTTC. Translated: CASSQDRMPVLASSYNEQFF.

As concerns this clonotype: A much larger clone sits a single nucleotide away, making a read error possible. The CDR3 loop reads CASSAQAGTDGTQHF. The CDR3 coding sequence is TGTGCCAGCAGCGCACAGGCGGGGACCGACGGTACCCAGCACTTC. The chain has TRBV7-9 and TRBJ2-5; tentative D call: TRBD2 (6 bases). The CDR3 length is 15 residues. The V gene's germline CDR1 is SEHNR and CDR2 FQNEAQ (reference sequence).

This clonotype was seen ten or more times. The rearrangement uses TRBV7-9 and TRBJ2-7; TRBD1 matches at 7 bases. The germline CDR1 and CDR2 sequences are SEHNR and FQNEAQ (reference sequence). This CDR3 is built from 14 residues. Trimming at V came to 5 bases and at J to 2 bases, leaving 6 bases not matched to a gene. The CDR3 sequence: CASSGTATTYEQYF. The DNA for the CDR3 is TGTGCCAGCAGCGGGACAGCCACTACCTACGAGCAGTACTTC.

This clonotype was picked up many times. The chain uses TRBV4-3 and TRBJ2-2; maybe TRBD1 (6 bases). Germline CDR1 reads LGHNA; CDR2 reads YSLEER. Trimming shortened V by 6 bases and J by 3 bases, and 11 bases separated the two germline ends. This CDR3 spans 14 amino acids. CDR3 residues: CASSQGPYTGELFF. The CDR3 region has the DNA TGCGCCAGCAGTCAGGGGCCGTACACCGGGGAGCTGTTTTTT.

This clonotype was detected many times. The chain couples TRBV20-1 to TRBJ2-2, with D possibly matching TRBD2 (6 bases). Deletions cut 6 bases from V and 5 bases from J, with 16 bases between. Germline CDR1 and CDR2: DFQATT and SNEGSKA (reference sequence). This CDR3 is 14 amino acids long. The CDR3 coding sequence is TGCAGTGCGAGCCGACTAGTTGAGACCGGGGAGCTGTTTTTT. Translation gives CSASRLVETGELFF.

The count of this clonotype is one. One junction end does not reproduce the germline sequence, and a read error may be involved. This rearrangement joins TRBV27 to TRBJ2-1, with TRBD2 matching over 8 bases. CDR1 and CDR2 from the germline V gene are MNHEY and SMNVEV (reference sequence). CDR3 length: 17 residues. In DNA form, the CDR3 reads TGTGCCGGCAGTTTAGCCGCGGGAGGCTTATCCTACAATGAGCAGTTCTTC. This gives the protein CAGSLAAGGLSYNEQFF.

This clonotype appeared many times. The rearrangement joins TRBV30 to TRBJ2-1, with no clear D. The length of the CDR3 is 12 residues. Deletions cut 3 bases from V and 10 bases from J, with 13 bases between. Germline loops: CDR1 GTSNPN, CDR2 SVGIG (reference sequence). CDR3 sequence reads: CAWSRRASEQFF. The CDR3 DNA reads as TGTGCCTGGAGCAGACGGGCCTCGGAGCAGTTCTTC.

This clonotype was seen only a few times. Just one base apart from a much larger clone, this may be a read error. The chain links TRBV4-1 to TRBJ1-4, with TRBD1 identical over 10 bases. CDR3 length: 14 amino acids. Per the germline V gene, CDR1 is MGHRA and CDR2 is YSYEKL. The V gene end was trimmed by 4 bases and the J gene end by 6 bases; junction bases not matched to a gene: 2. Written as DNA, the CDR3 is TGCGCCAGCAGCCCCGGGACAGGGGATGAAAAACTGTTTTTT. This sequence encodes CASSPGTGDEKLFF.

This clonotype was counted at least ten times. This chain links TRBV5-4 with TRBJ2-6; the match to TRBD1 covers 9 bases. The CDR3 spans 16 residues. Germline V gene lookup returns CDR1 SGHNT and CDR2 YYREEE (reference sequence). The V segment lost 4 bases and the J segment 4 bases; nucleotides outside the gene matches: 6. CDR3 DNA: TGTGCCAGCAGCCATAGGACAGGGGTAGGGGCCAACGTCCTGACTTTC. It encodes CASSHRTGVGANVLTF.

The sample holds many counts of this clonotype. V usage is TRBV19 and J usage is TRBJ1-2, with D possibly being TRBD1 (5 bases). This CDR3 spans 14 amino acids. Germline values: CDR1 LNHDA, CDR2 SQIVND (reference sequence). Deletions cut 3 bases from V and 2 bases from J, with 10 bases between. DNA for the CDR3: TGTGCCAGTAGTATTCAGGGATCGAACTATGGCTACACCTTC. The encoded protein is CASSIQGSNYGYTF.

The sample holds many counts of this clonotype. The J gene is TRBJ2-7, the V gene TRBV28; perhaps TRBD1 as D (5 bases). Trimming pared 5 bases from V and 4 bases from J, leaving 12 bases between. Per germline, CDR1 MDHEN and CDR2 SYDVKM. The CDR3 has 13 residues. CDR3: CASSPDRGYEQYF. CDR3 nucleotides: TGTGCCAGCAGTCCGGATAGGGGTTACGAGCAGTACTTC.

This rearrangement joins TRBV7-2 to TRBJ1-6, with a tentative D call TRBD1 (6 bases). The length of the CDR3 is 14 residues. Germline values: CDR1 SGHTA, CDR2 FQGNSA. Between the trimmed V and J ends, which lost 4 bases and 8 bases, there was a span of 12 bases. CDR3 protein: CASSSGQNYSPLHF. The DNA for the CDR3 is TGTGCCAGCAGCTCCGGACAGAACTATTCACCCCTCCACTTT.

Of note for this clonotype: One base away lies a much larger clone, so this may be a sequencing read error. The gene calls are TRBV18 and TRBJ2-1; 9 bases are a match to TRBD2. The CDR3 contains 15 residues. Germline CDR1 is KGHSH and CDR2 is LQKENI. Trimming took 3 bases from V and 11 from J; bases not matched to a gene: 11. CDR3: CASSPVSGRVGKQFF. The CDR3 coding sequence is TGTGCCAGCTCACCCGTTAGCGGGAGAGTCGGTAAGCAGTTCTTC.

The chain recombines TRBV9 with TRBJ1-4; a weak D match, TRBD1 (5 bases). Looked up from germline, CDR1 is SGDLS and CDR2 is YYNGEE. Trimming pared 3 bases from V and 7 bases from J, leaving 16 bases between. The CDR3 consists of 15 residues. CDR3 bases: TGTGCCAGCAGCGCCACCGGGGCGCAGGGTGAAAAACTGTTTTTT. Translating gives CASSATGAQGEKLFF.

This clonotype showed up just a few times. A read error is possible here, since a much larger clone lies one base away. The chain couples TRBV11-2 to TRBJ2-7; D gene uncertain. The CDR3 is 13 residues long. Germline V CDR1 and CDR2: SGHAT, FQNNGV. CDR3 in DNA: TGTGCCAGCAGCTATGAGCTATCCTCCGAGCAGTACTTC. Translation: CASSYELSSEQYF. Looking up the rest from reference TRBV11-2 and TRBJ2-7 gives the full variable domain: EAGVAQSPRYKIIEKRQSVAFWCNPISGHATLYWYQQILGQGPKLLIQFQNNGVVDDSQLPKDRFSAERLKGVDSTLKIQPAKLEDSAVYLCASSYELSSEQYFGPGTRLTVT.

This clonotype was counted only a few times. A much larger clone lies one base from this, so it may be a read error. The chain is built from TRBV5-5 and TRBJ2-3; 9 bases agree with TRBD2. Trimming took 0 bases from V and 5 from J; bases not matched to a gene: 16. Germline V gene data show CDR1 as SGHKS and CDR2 as YYEKEE (reference sequence). CDR3 size: 19 residues. The CDR3 protein is CASSLGRPAGGSGLDTQYF. As DNA, the CDR3 is TGTGCCAGCAGCTTGGGGAGACCAGCGGGAGGATCCGGGCTAGATACGCAGTATTTT.

This chain links TRBV7-9 with TRBJ2-5; 8 bases match TRBD2. Germline V gene data show CDR1 as SEHNR and CDR2 as FQNEAQ (reference sequence). The V gene end was trimmed by 3 bases and the J gene end by 5 bases; junction bases not matched to a gene: 14. CDR3 length equals 17 residues. For the CDR3, the DNA is TGTGCCAGCAGCTTTGGGAATAGCGGGGCCCAGGGGGAGACCCAGTACTTC. It codes for CASSFGNSGAQGETQYF.

Ten or more counts support this clonotype. The rearrangement joins TRBV5-8 to TRBJ1-5, with D unresolved. Germline CDR1 and CDR2: SGHTS and YDEGEE. CDR3 length: 14 amino acids. With 1 base removed from V and 3 bases from J, the gap between germline ends came to 8 bases. DNA of the CDR3: TGTGCCAGCAGCTTGAAGGCAGTCAATCAGCCCCAGCATTTT. Translation gives CASSLKAVNQPQHF.

The sample holds many counts of this clonotype. This chain uses TRBV18 with TRBJ1-3; 9 nucleotides align to TRBD1. Germline assignment: CDR1 KGHSH and CDR2 LQKENI. The CDR3 extends over 16 amino acids. With 4 bases clipped from V and 1 base from J, the junction kept 5 bases outside the gene matches. The CDR3: CASSRDRAGSGNTIYF. CDR3 sequence (DNA): TGTGCCAGCTCACGGGACAGGGCCGGATCTGGAAACACCATATATTTT. Looking up the rest from reference TRBV18 and TRBJ1-3 gives the full variable domain: NAGVMQNPRHLVRRRGQEARLRCSPMKGHSHVYWYRQLPEEGLKFMVYLQKENIIDESGMPKERFSAEFPKEGPSILRIQQVVRGDSAAYFCASSRDRAGSGNTIYFGEGSWLTVV.

This clonotype has ten or more counts. The rearrangement uses TRBV27 and TRBJ1-5; D not resolved. CDR1 MNHEY and CDR2 SMNVEV come from the germline V gene (reference sequence). The CDR3 length is 14 residues. The ends were cut back, 4 bases at V and 0 bases at J, with 7 bases in the middle. The CDR3 sequence: CASSYGLSNQPQHF. The CDR3 nucleotides read TGTGCCAGCAGTTACGGACTTAGCAATCAGCCCCAGCATTTT.

This clonotype was seen a single time. This chain uses TRBV5-4 with TRBJ2-2; TRBD1 agrees at 11 bases. This CDR3 contains 17 residues. CDR1 and CDR2 (germline): SGHNT, YYREEE (reference sequence). V lost 0 bases, J lost 3 bases, and 4 bases stayed unmatched. CDR3 in DNA: TGTGCCAGCAGCTTGGCCTGGACAGGGGGCTACACCGGGGAGCTGTTTTTT. It encodes CASSLAWTGGYTGELFF.

In its sample, this clonotype was seen many times. This sequence joins TRBV7-9 and TRBJ1-2; 9 positions match TRBD1. There are 13 residues in the CDR3. The V gene's germline CDR1 is SEHNR and CDR2 FQNEAQ (reference sequence). J lost 6 bases, V lost 5 bases, and 4 bases had no gene match. CDR3 bases: TGTGCCAGCAGCACCGGACAGGGGAATGGCTACACCTTC. Translating it yields CASSTGQGNGYTF.

Note on this clonotype: Here the CDR3 omits its conserved ending phenylalanine or tryptophan, so a read error is the likely source. The gene calls are TRBV12-3 or TRBV12-4 and TRBJ1-6; D uncertain. The CDR3 runs to 15 residues. CDR3 nucleotide sequence: TGTGCCGGCAGTAAGCGGGGATCCTATAATTCACCCCTCCACCTT. This codes for CAGSKRGSYNSPLHL.